One and the same sample provided the 20 T cell receptor beta chains below, sequenced in a study of T cells after yellow fever vaccination. MiXCR, applied by TCRdb to the 5' RACE reads, yields one record per CDR3 protein. The sample lists about 330,000 distinct CDR3 sequences; about 6.6% were seen once. The starting material was PBMCs, obtained about 49 days after the first yellow fever vaccination. All receptors derive from a man aged 18 to 29 who received the YFV17D yellow fever vaccine.

This clonotype appeared many times. The rearrangement uses TRBV18 and TRBJ1-1; D not certain. This CDR3 region has 13 residues. Trimming left V 3 bases short and J 0 bases short, with 5 bases between. CDR1 KGHSH and CDR2 LQKENI come from the germline V gene. CDR3 coding DNA: TGTGCCAGCTCACCCTATCTGAACACTGAAGCTTTCTTT. Translating it yields CASSPYLNTEAFF.

This clonotype was detected a few times. This rearrangement joins TRBV6-2 or TRBV6-3 to TRBJ2-5; D is uncertain. Germline V CDR1 and CDR2: MNHEY, SVGEGT. V lost 7 bases, J lost 4 bases, and 10 bases lay in between. The CDR3 consists of 12 residues. The CDR3 DNA follows: TGTGCCAGCACTCCCAGAGGAGAGACCCAGTACTTC. This gives the protein CASTPRGETQYF.

The V and J genes are TRBV6-1 and TRBJ1-1, with TRBD1 identical over 9 bases. With 7 bases clipped from V and 0 bases from J, the junction kept 9 bases outside the gene matches. Germline V lookup: CDR1 MNHNS, CDR2 SASEGT. The CDR3 spans 16 residues. This CDR3 is CASIRDRDLMNTEAFF. CDR3 DNA: TGTGCCAGCATCCGGGACAGGGATTTAATGAACACTGAAGCTTTCTTT.

The chain employs TRBV15 and TRBJ1-5; 10 bases agree with TRBD1. This CDR3 has 15 residues. CDR1 and CDR2 from the germline V gene are LNHNV and YYDKDF (reference sequence). Trimming at V came to 0 bases and at J to 8 bases, leaving 4 bases not matched to a gene. This CDR3 reads CATSRDSTGGEPQHF. For the CDR3, the DNA is TGTGCCACCAGCAGAGATTCGACAGGGGGCGAGCCCCAGCATTTT.

The sample holds a few counts of this clonotype. V gene TRBV30 combines with J gene TRBJ2-7, with 10 bases lining up with TRBD2. Trimming at V came to 3 bases and at J to 0 bases, leaving 5 bases not matched to a gene. This CDR3 contains 15 residues. The V gene's germline CDR1 is GTSNPN and CDR2 SVGIG (reference sequence). CDR3 nucleotides: TGTGCCTGGAGGGCACTAGCGGGGAGCTCCTACGAGCAGTACTTC. Residues: CAWRALAGSSYEQYF.

This clonotype was found many times. The CDR3 region is CASSLTPSYEQYV. In DNA, the CDR3 is TGTGCCAGCAGTTTAACACCCTCCTACGAGCAGTACGTC. This chain joins TRBV12-3 or TRBV12-4 and TRBJ2-7, with D unclear. Trimming took 2 bases from V and 0 from J, leaving 5 bases between them. This CDR3 region has 13 residues.

This clonotype was picked up a small number of times. This rearrangement joins TRBV18 to TRBJ2-4, with D possibly matching TRBD1 (6 bases). The CDR3 consists of 14 residues. CDR1 is KGHSH and CDR2 is LQKENI in the germline V gene. V lost 2 bases to trimming and J lost 9 bases, with 14 bases between them. The CDR3 here is CASSPWGQACIQYF. The DNA for the CDR3 is TGTGCCAGCTCACCATGGGGGCAAGCTTGCATTCAGTACTTC.

This clonotype turned up a few times. The CDR3 here is CASSQAGYGADSPLHF. The CDR3 region has the DNA TGCGCCAGCAGCCAAGCAGGGTATGGGGCGGATTCACCCCTCCACTTT. The chain combines TRBV4-3 with TRBJ1-6, with D possibly TRBD1 on 5 matching bases. There are 16 residues in the CDR3. Between the trimmed V and J ends, which lost 1 base and 8 bases, there was a span of 15 bases. Germline CDR1 LGHNA, CDR2 YSLEER.

There are a few counts of this clonotype. The V call is TRBV20-1, the J call TRBJ2-3; no reliable D call. There are 13 residues in the CDR3. Germline V gene sequence: CDR1 DFQATT, CDR2 SNEGSKA (reference sequence). V dropped 6 bases and J dropped 0 bases, with 10 bases sitting between them. The CDR3 nucleotides read TGCAGTGCCGTACTGGGTAGCACAGATACGCAGTATTTT. It yields the protein CSAVLGSTDTQYF.

This clonotype was seen only a few times. The V call is TRBV12-3 or TRBV12-4, the J call TRBJ1-6; perhaps TRBD1 as D (5 bases). The V and J ends lost 2 bases and 7 bases respectively, with 12 bases between them. The CDR3 covers 15 residues. In nucleotides, the CDR3 is TGTGCCAGCAGTTTACCAGGGCTTAGGAATTCACCCCTCCACTTT. It yields the protein CASSLPGLRNSPLHF.

This clonotype was observed many times. The chain links TRBV7-2 to TRBJ2-1, with 12 bases matching TRBD2. Trimming removed 0 bases from V and 4 bases from J; junction bases left unmatched: 4. CDR1 is SGHTA, CDR2 FQGNSA, per germline. CDR3 size: 17 residues. CDR3 sequence (DNA): TGTGCCAGCAGCTTAGCAGCTAGCGGGGGGGCTTACAATGAGCAGTTCTTC. Translation gives CASSLAASGGAYNEQFF.

This clonotype has only a few counts. The genes are TRBV7-8 and TRBJ1-6; D is ambiguous. The CDR3 is made up of 16 amino acids. From germline, CDR1 is SGHVS and CDR2 FQNEAQ. V lost 1 base, J lost 8 bases, and 15 bases lay in between. CDR3 in DNA: TGTGCCAGCAGCTTAGAAGGCTCTCCCCAATATTCACCCCTCCACTTT. Translation: CASSLEGSPQYSPLHF.

The sample holds a few counts of this clonotype. This chain links TRBV11-2 with TRBJ2-2; TRBD1 or TRBD2 may be the D gene (5 bases each). This CDR3 has 16 amino acids. Germline CDR1 and CDR2: SGHAT and FQNNGV. The CDR3 DNA reads as TGTGCACTCGATGGACCTCCGGGGACGGGCACCGGGGAGCTGTTTTTT. Translation gives CALDGPPGTGTGELFF. Filled out from reference TRBV11-2 and TRBJ2-2, the complete variable domain reads EAGVAQSPRYKIIEKRQSVAFWCNPISGHATLYWYQQILGQGPKLLIQFQNNGVVDDSQLPKDRFSAERLKGVDSTLKIQPAKLEDSAVYLCALDGPPGTGTGELFFGEGSRLTVL.

This clonotype has more than one count but fewer than ten. The chain uses TRBV5-1 and TRBJ2-3; the D is unclear. Germline V lookup: CDR1 SGHRS, CDR2 YFSETQ. Trimming left V 5 bases short and J 3 bases short, with 13 bases between. The CDR3 contains 14 residues. CDR3 nucleotide sequence: TGCGCCAGCAGTTCCCTATCCCCAACAGATACGCAGTATTTT. Its translation is CASSSLSPTDTQYF.

This chain connects TRBV5-1 to TRBJ2-2, with D possibly being TRBD2 (7 bases). The V and J ends lost 5 bases and 3 bases respectively, with 11 bases between them. The germline V gene has CDR1 SGHRS and CDR2 YFSETQ. The CDR3 covers 14 residues. CDR3 region: CASSGGGYTGELFF. The CDR3 DNA sequence: TGCGCCAGCAGTGGCGGGGGCTACACCGGGGAGCTGTTTTTT.

V usage is TRBV27 and J usage is TRBJ1-2; D perhaps matches TRBD1 (6 bases). V lost 4 bases to trimming and J lost 4 bases, with 16 bases between them. Per the germline V gene, CDR1 is MNHEY and CDR2 is SMNVEV (reference sequence). This CDR3 contains 15 residues. Written as DNA, the CDR3 is TGTGCCAGCAGTTCCGACAGGTCACGGAGCTATGGCTACACCTTC. It yields the protein CASSSDRSRSYGYTF.

This sequence joins TRBV5-1 and TRBJ1-1, with no clear D. From germline, CDR1 is SGHRS and CDR2 YFSETQ. V shed 2 bases and J shed 0 bases, with 11 bases lying between them. This CDR3 has 15 amino acids. Written as DNA, the CDR3 is TGCGCCAGCAGCTTCTCCCCCCAACTGAACACTGAAGCTTTCTTT. This sequence encodes CASSFSPQLNTEAFF.

This clonotype was counted ten times or more. The CDR3 DNA sequence: TGTGCCAGCAGCTTAAGAAGGGGGAGCAATCAGCCCCAGCATTTT. It yields the protein CASSLRRGSNQPQHF. V is TRBV7-2 and J is TRBJ1-5, with TRBD1 as a possible D gene (6 bases). Trimming took off 2 bases at V and 1 base at J, with 9 bases between the two ends. The germline gives CDR1 SGHTA, CDR2 FQGNSA. There are 15 residues in the CDR3.

A remark on this clonotype: Its ends do not fully match the called genes, so a read error is possible. The chain joins TRBV11-1 to TRBJ1-1; D might be TRBD1 (5 bases). Germline lookup yields CDR1 SGHAT and CDR2 FQDESV (reference sequence). CDR3 length: 14 amino acids. This CDR3 reads CASSLARVDTEAFF. DNA of the CDR3: TGTGCCAGCAGCCTAGCCAGGGTTGACACTGAAGCTTTCTTT.

The rearrangement joins TRBV5-1 to TRBJ1-4; D remains ambiguous. Trimming removed 4 bases at V and 7 bases at J, with 17 bases between. This CDR3 region has 15 residues. Per germline, CDR1 SGHRS and CDR2 YFSETQ. The CDR3 loop reads CASSPFSDSFEKLFF. The DNA for the CDR3 is TGCGCCAGCAGCCCTTTCTCTGACTCCTTTGAAAAACTGTTTTTT.